This TCR beta chain was profiled in a study of PD-1 blockade in classical Hodgkin lymphoma (dated by TCRdb to 2018 to 2021). Regarding the study in general: Nivolumab dosing was 3 mg/kg intravenously every 2 weeks, continuing until either disease progression or unacceptable toxicity. The study used CyTOF and TCR beta sequencing to define a peripheral blood immune signature of response to PD-1 blockade in classical Hodgkin lymphoma. Findings and caveats that apply to the study as a whole: CD4+ but not CD8+ TCR diversity rose significantly by C4D1 (p=0.0027 vs p=0.16), most apparent in complete responders (p=0.02). Trial patients with a complete response had baseline diversity similar to that of newly diagnosed patients, while partial responders and progressors had significantly lower diversity. Diversity was lower in patients who began nivolumab less than 1 year after ASCT, so these patients were left out of later analyses to avoid confounding by immune reconstitution. Baseline TCR diversity was reported to be lower in newly diagnosed patients than in healthy donors, and even lower in relapsed/refractory patients. The study was restricted to a single clinical trial cohort, and the causes of repertoire differences, possibly disease activity or prior therapy, were left undefined.

Measured from the cysteine to the phenylalanine, the CDR3 is 11 residues long. The CDR3 DNA has 33 bases and is translated from base 1. V and J are truncated by 3 bases and 9 bases respectively, leaving an intervening sequence of 6 bases. In the germline V gene, CDR1 corresponds to SGHAT and CDR2 to FQNNGV. Worth noting for this clone: What antigen it recognizes has not been identified. No qualities accompany the bases; no much larger clone lies one base away.

The Qiagen DNeasy kit was used to extract genomic DNA from unsorted PBMCs and from the negatively selected CD4+ and CD8+ fractions. Amplification of TCR beta CDR3 regions was done by immunoSEQ multiplex PCR with primers that anneal to V and J segments. Amplification bias was minimized using a synthetic immune receptor repertoire, and residual bias was removed computationally after sequencing. In the original analysis: Custom Python scripts were used to quantify repertoire diversity as the Shannon entropy index. Unsorted, CD4+ and CD8+ repertoires were analyzed separately, except for combined analyses in which CD4+ and CD8+ sequences were merged in silico. A clone counted as expanded when the clone's frequency after treatment rose at least 2-fold relative to C1D1, and clones undetected at baseline were given a pseudocount of 0.5. Clones with 0 or 1 copy at C1D1 were defined as singleton clones, while clones with 2 or more copies were defined as non-singleton clones. Clones expanded in unsorted samples were assigned a CD4+, CD8+ or unknown annotation through matching of protein sequences in sorted samples from the same patient. Wilcoxon tests on paired samples were used to test diversity changes from C1D1 to C4D1. The table was pulled from immuneACCESS by TCRdb, which kept in-frame rearrangements only. Such tables lose some clones; where checked, under half of the loss comes from unresolved V genes, and the rest has no known cause. V and J calls plus clone size are reproduced from that table; the DNA served to infer D and trimming. The sample records 8,000 to 8,500 clones, 85% to 90% of which are singletons. Together, the top ten hold 20% to 25% of the sample.

The meaning of the sample's time point label: cycle 1 day 1 (C1D1), immediately before nivolumab initiation. Relapse after autologous stem cell transplantation had occurred in all trial patients, and cohorts A, B and C were distinguished by prior brentuximab vedotin exposure. Using a Miltenyi CD8+ T cell isolation kit, CD8+ T cells were purified from thawed PBMCs through magnetic negative selection. The trial cohort comprised some 60 patients with relapsed/refractory classical Hodgkin lymphoma whose best overall responses were complete response, partial response or progressive disease. In the multi-cohort phase II CheckMate 205 trial, trial patients received single-agent nivolumab. An independent review committee assessed best overall response by applying the 2007 International Working Group response criteria. Trial PBMCs were collected immediately before nivolumab initiation (C1D1) and during therapy at cycle 2 day 1 and cycle 4 day 1. Peripheral blood was collected in 8 mL Vacutainer Cell Preparation Tubes, from which PBMCs were isolated by centrifugation and then cryopreserved. Purified CD4+ and CD8+ fractions were generated only in cases for which an additional PBMC sample was available. On LS columns in a quadroMACS separator, the magnetically labelled cells were depleted, and the flow-through was collected as the purified fraction.

Here the sequenced sample was CD8+ T cells from blood, taken at baseline. In this chain, TRBV11-2 is recombined with TRBJ2-1; the D gene identity is not certain. The receptor was derived from a human donor with classical Hodgkin lymphoma. The CDR3 protein sequence reads: CASSLLTEQFF. The nucleotide sequence is given as TGTGCCAGCAGCTTGTTAACTGAGCAGTTCTTC.